This T cell receptor (beta chain) was found in a study of high-grade serous ovarian cancer treatment subgroups. Study at large: Mean per sample: approximately 14,000 reads, just under 7,500 unique TCR beta rearrangements. The study's findings and limits: Only CDR3 was analyzed; CDR1 and CDR2 were not.

Only in-frame clones appear in the TCRdb table, and some are missing; sequencing was by immunoSEQ multiplex PCR. The profile shows around 7,000 clones, 75% to 80% of them singletons. The tumor samples were collected prior to definitive surgery or chemotherapy. As to this clone: As yet, its antigen is unknown.

This sequence was found in a human donor with high-grade serous ovarian cancer. Sequenced sample: tumor tissue.

The CDR3 is CASSEALLGQGVYEQYF. The CDR3 bases are TGTGCCAGCAGTGAAGCTCTCTTGGGACAGGGGGTCTACGAGCAGTACTTC. The chain is built from TRBV6-1 and TRBJ2-7, with 11 bases matching TRBD1. After removal of 0 bases from V and 3 bases from J, the junction contained 7 bases not matched to a gene. The CDR3 is 17 residues long. Germline V gene lookup returns CDR1 MNHNS and CDR2 SASEGT.